This record concerns one T cell receptor beta chain sequence. Its antigen is currently not known. No much larger clone exists at a distance of one base, and base qualities are not known. This sample was included in a study of shared clonotypes between healthy human individuals (dated by TCRdb to 2020 to 2022). Broadly, across the study: Two women and a few men aged 18 to 49 years were included in the cohort. Different laboratories and diverse techniques were used to prepare libraries and sequence TCR repertoires, to increase sequencing depth and limit assay-specific biases. Leukapheresis yielded between about 0.94 and 9 billion PBMCs per donor. Blood TCR repertoires of four to six healthy adults were deeply sequenced to estimate repertoire size and the extent of clonotype sharing between individuals. For each donor, three plates each were used for CD4 naive and CD4 memory, two plates were used for CD8 naive, and one plate was used for CD8 memory. The investigation overall reported the following: Compared with non-shared clonotypes, clonotypes shared by all four sorted-subset donors had higher generation probabilities. Pairwise subsampling indicated that sequencing depth was expected to affect the degree of clonotype sharing among donors. Rarefaction of sorted-subset datasets indicated incomplete sequencing despite the large sequencing depth. Because the study included only a small number of donors, the genetic and exposure-history diversity represented was limited. Only blood was sampled, and tissue TCR repertoires likely differ from those in blood. Larger estimated clonotype richness was generally found for naive subsets than for memory subsets. Sharing across a handful of donors was observed for 4.5% to 6.5% of naive CD4, under 4% of naive CD8, about 2.5% of memory CD4, and over 0.3% of memory CD8 clonotypes.

The CDR3 goes from the cysteine to the phenylalanine over 14 residues. The retained sequence is limited to the CDR3, 42 bases, with the frame set at the first base. Unmatched junction bases come to 9, with V trimmed by 4 bases and J by 6 bases. Per the germline V gene, SGHDT is the CDR1 and YYEEEE is the CDR2. For the CD8 naive samples, CD45RO-negative cells were positively selected for CCR7, yielding a CD45RA+CCR7+ population from which TemRA cells were excluded. Healthy HIV-negative adults with no recently reported acute infections or vaccinations were included as donors. Every donor was a Caucasian adult residing in Nashville, Tennessee, USA. Blood was obtained by leukapheresis, after which PBMCs were separated by Ficoll-Histopaque density gradient centrifugation and cryopreserved in liquid nitrogen vapor phase. Purity and quantity of every magnetically sorted T cell population were checked by analytical flow cytometry. Each sorted fraction had its genomic DNA isolated and then quantified by UV absorbance on a Nanodrop 2000c.

Using the deep immunoSEQ assay, TCR CDR3 regions were amplified from genomic DNA by multiplex PCR. Extracted genomic DNA from each cell subset was spread evenly across all wells of several immunoSEQ 96-well plates, with each plate serving as a replicate. For sorted subsets, approximately 190 ng genomic DNA, equal to some 28,000 T cell genomes, was loaded into each replicate PCR. The purified libraries were quantified using a Qubit 3.0 fluorometer, sized with a Bioanalyzer 2100, and then quantified again using the KAPA Library Quantification kit. A separate single-read 150-cycle Illumina NextSeq 550 flow cell was used to sequence each immunoSEQ 96-well plate. In the original analysis: Because the immunoSEQ output held only junctional sequences and lacked quality scores, the filtering could not match the filtering applied to full-length reads. To assign V/J genes and CDR3, sequences were annotated against IMGT germline references using PyIR, a Python wrapper for IgBLAST v1.9. Reads were filtered out if the reads had weak V/J assignments (E-value above 1e-6), no CDR3, stop codons, out-of-frame junctions, or ambiguous translated residues. V3J clonotypes were defined as sequences sharing an identical inferred V gene, J gene, and CDR3 amino acid sequence. Percentage overlap between repertoires was computed as shared unique clonotypes divided by the size of the smaller repertoire. Repertoire richness was assessed with RTK rarefaction, the Chao1 estimator, and Recon v2.1 estimates of unobserved clonotypes. Generation probabilities were computed with OLGA for all TCRbeta clonotypes obtained by the gDNA method from a few donors. Not all clones reach the TCRdb copy of this immuneACCESS table, which keeps in-frame sequences only. Checked studies attribute under half of the gap to unresolved V genes and leave the rest unexplained. D and trimming were read from the DNA, whereas the V and J calls and clone size are those reported in that table. Present in this sample are around 2,000,000 clones, about 95% of which were seen just once. The top ten hold 0.95% to 1.5% of the sample.

Recombination linked TRBV5-6 to TRBJ2-7; TRBD1 lines up with 8 middle nucleotides. The clonotype originates from a man aged 18 to 30 in good health. Material: naive CD8+ T cells sorted from blood. What the cell subset or site label conveys for this sample: CD45RA+CCR7+. The bases are TGTGCCAGCAGCCCCGGACAGGGAGTAGGCGAGCAGTACTTC. It translates as CASSPGQGVGEQYF. The entire variable domain, with the stretches around the CDR3 drawn from the reference TRBV5-6 and TRBJ2-7 proteins, is DAGVTQSPTHLIKTRGQQVTLRCSPKSGHDTVSWYQQALGQGPQFIFQYYEEEERQRGNFPDRFSGHQFPNYSSELNVNALLLGDSALYLCASSPGQGVGEQYFGPGTRLTVT.